This T cell receptor (beta chain) was documented in a study of shared T cell receptors in the human thymus (dated by TCRdb to the early 2020s). Regarding the complete study: The study examined how self-reactive, shared T-cell receptor alpha chains are generated in the human thymus.

Counted from cysteine to phenylalanine, this CDR3 has 15 amino acids. CDR3 DNA is the only sequence kept; it has 45 bases, read in frame from the first base. The junction carries 20 bases between V and J, which are trimmed by 7 bases and 4 bases respectively. Reading the germline V gene gives CDR1 LGHNT and CDR2 FRNRAP. Notes on this clone: No cognate antigen has been identified for it. It has no much larger one-base neighbor in the sample; base qualities were not kept.

The library was obtained by the immunoSEQ multiplex PCR assay. This is the immuneACCESS table as TCRdb keeps it, with only in-frame sequences that have V and J called. A part of the clones is gone; compared with another copy, unresolved V genes explain less than half, and the rest is unexplained. Across this sample there are approximately 760,000 clones, with 70% to 90% seen only once. Clones ranked in the top ten supply 0.0095% to 0.013% of the sample. The data also belong to a second study, concerning human thymus T cells. As that second study puts it: Immunologically healthy infants undergoing open corrective cardiac surgery for congenital heart defects in Finland were used as donors. Thymus tissue was obtained as surgical resects removed during corrective cardiac surgery. Both the thymic and the peripheral blood repertoires appeared to show biased V and J gene segment usage. The related research found that thymic TCR repertoires overlapped highly between unrelated individuals. TCR alpha and beta repertoires from about 8 infant thymus samples and four related peripheral blood samples were characterized in the study. The infant donors were about 7 to 244 days old, and the cohort included several males and two females. Thymocytes were released mechanically from tissue and stored at -70 °C as pellets of roughly 8.5-32 million cells. A QIAsymphony instrument was used to extract genomic DNA from the frozen cell pellets. The immunoSEQ multiplex PCR assay was used to amplify the TCRB and TCRAD loci from a standardized amount of quality-controlled genomic DNA. The amplicons spanned the V(D)J region and were long enough to cover the CDR3 and allow V and J genes to be identified. The amplicons were sequenced on an Illumina platform via the commercial immunoSEQ service. Primer bias and sequencing errors were corrected as previously described, and TCRAD and TCRB definitions were based on the IMGT database. Repertoires were analysed with immunoSEQ Analyzer 3.0 and VDJTools, covering basic statistics, V/J segment usage, diversity estimates, rarefaction and pairwise overlap. To estimate diversity, the Chao1, ChaoE, Efron-Thisted, Shannon and inverse Simpson indices were applied, and diversity was also estimated on datasets down-sampled to the smallest sample. Repertoire overlap was determined by strict matching of CDR3 nucleotide sequence, V gene and J gene, and Jaccard-based multidimensional scaling clustering was applied. On average, thymus samples yielded 810,000 or so unique TCRB clonotypes, whereas blood samples yielded some 85,000.

The receptor's source is a girl in the first two years of life with a congenital heart defect. Donor details come from another sample of the same person, matched by shared clones. The sample comprised thymocytes. The chain is made from TRBV12-5 and TRBJ2-7, with the D gene too uncertain to name. The bases read TGTGCTAGTGCCAGTTGGGTTGGCGGAAAGTACGAGCAGTACTTC. It codes for CASASWVGGKYEQYF.